This TCR beta chain was retrieved from a study of shared clonotypes between healthy human individuals. A note on this clone: The antigen remains unidentified.

In the naive CD8 group, cells lacked CD45RO and were positively selected for CCR7, so terminally differentiated effector memory CD45RA+ cells were left out. Broader study findings: The study generally estimated greater richness for naive than memory subsets. The represented genetic and exposure-history diversity was limited by the small number of donors.

The CDR3 contains 13 residues. J was trimmed by 1 base and V by 8 bases; bases with no gene match: 4. Germline CDR1 MNHEY, CDR2 SVGAGI. Sequencing used immunoSEQ multiplex PCR; TCRdb keeps in-frame clones, though not all of them. The sample lists about 1,900,000 clones, around 96% occurring once. Sequenced input: naive CD8+ T cells sorted from blood. This sequence joins TRBV6-5 and TRBJ2-7; 8 positions match TRBD2. The sequence derives from a man aged 18 to 30 in good health. The CDR3 reads CASDLAGSYEQYF. The CDR3 bases are TGTGCCAGCGATTTAGCGGGGTCCTACGAGCAGTACTTC.